A selection of T cell receptor beta chains follows, all from one sample in a study of blood T cell repertoires in COVID-19. The method was immunoSEQ multiplex PCR; TCRdb's version includes in-frame clones alone and lacks a portion of them. Counted here are 350,000 or so clones, approximately 88% occurring once; the ten biggest clones make up 1.5% to 2%. Sequenced sample: peripheral blood. The receptors derive from a woman in her 30s with COVID-19, enrolled during active disease. The CDR3 runs from the conserved cysteine through the conserved F or W.

>TRBJ2-3|TRBV27
CASSLRRDYTDTQYF
>TRBJ2-5|TRBV11-3
CASSPYGQDQETQYF
>TRBJ2-7|TRBV6-5
CASSNLASGGSYEQYF
>TRBJ2-2|TRBV7-9
CASSLGPGELFF
>TRBJ1-4|TRBV19
CASSRQENEKLFF
>TRBJ1-1|TRBV25-1
CASSEPKRGDTEAFF
>TRBJ2-5|TRBV25-1
CASSPPGYQETQYF
>TRBJ1-5|TRBV19
CASSSSGQALSNQPQHF
>TRBJ1-2|TRBV13
CASSLRSRGNYGYTF
>TRBJ1-2|TRBV7-8
CASSPDRSRRVGYTF
>TRBJ2-5|TRBV6-5
CASSPSVGETQYF
>TRBJ2-3|TRBV5-1
CATRASEGTDTQYF
>TRBJ1-2|TRBV6-5
CASSPTGNYGYTF
>TRBJ1-1|TRBV5-8
CASSSGQGNTEAFF
>TRBJ1-6|TRBV2
CASSMTGAGSPLHF
>TRBJ1-1|TRBV24-1
CATSDLMGAEAFF
>TRBJ2-1|TRBV11-3
CASSPRGIPLGNEQFF
>TRBJ1-5|TRBV6-5
CASSYNSDQPQHF
>TRBJ1-1|TRBV30
CASQDREYFKLNTEAFF
>TRBJ1-2|TRBV12-5
CASGFGYPEGSWDGYTF
>TRBJ2-1|TRBV9
CASSVGGSGGTYEQFF
>TRBJ1-5|TRBV30
CAWSPGGNQPQHF
>TRBJ1-1|TRBV5-4
CASSLASHYNTEAFF
>TRBJ2-1|TRBV3-1/TRBV3-2
CASSRGGGSSYNEQFF
>TRBJ1-2|TRBV11-2
CASSFRDRGQRGYTF
>TRBJ1-2|TRBV7-2
CASSYDGANYGYTF
>TRBJ2-3|TRBV9
CASSVYGRDTDTQYF
>TRBJ2-3|TRBV5-1
CASSLGERGGGDTQYF
>TRBJ1-1|TRBV3-1/TRBV3-2
CASSQSGTGGAEAFF
>TRBJ2-1|TRBV4-2
CASPLVSSYNEQFF
>TRBJ1-6|TRBV3-1/TRBV3-2
CASSRGHENSPLHF
>TRBJ1-4|TRBV5-5
CASSLESSGGREKLFF
>TRBJ2-2|TRBV7-9
CASSLTGGNTGELFF
>TRBJ1-5|TRBV5-4
CASSGTAAYSNQPQHF
>TRBJ1-4|TRBV6-1
CASSEAAGGPEKLFF
>TRBJ1-2|TRBV6-6
CASSAGQGIYGYTF
>TRBJ1-2|TRBV29-1
CSVDIAGDYGYTF
>TRBJ1-5|TRBV7-8
CASGRGGRNQPQHF
>TRBJ1-1|TRBV6-4
CASSDRQLNTEAFF
>TRBJ2-1|TRBV27
CASSLRLAGGNIDEQFF
>TRBJ1-3|TRBV6-5
CASSPSLSGNTIYF
>TRBJ2-1|TRBV18
CASSPFRGQGARNEQFF
>TRBJ2-3|TRBV5-4
CASSSDRSTDTQYF
>TRBJ1-1|TRBV27
CASSPRQGLNTEAFF
>TRBJ1-1|TRBV19
CASSAPGGGYTEAFF
>TRBJ1-1|TRBV5-6
CASSLRYPNTEAFF
>TRBJ1-2|TRBV7-9
CASSLALEPIYGYTF
>TRBJ1-1|TRBV5-4
CASNYRGPNTEAFF
>TRBJ1-2|TRBV7-9
CASSLRDRVDGYTF
>TRBJ2-1|TRBV21-1
CASIRGGDEQFF